The clone carrying this T cell receptor (beta chain) was counted many times. Its cognate antigen is unknown. TCRdb re-analysed the PCR reads in MiXCR, keeping a single row per CDR3 protein. Among more than 10,000 distinct CDR3 sequences listed, roughly half were seen once. The data derive from a study of esophageal squamous cell carcinoma under preoperative chemotherapy. Study-level points and caveats: Abundant clones tended to shrink rather than expand after paclitaxel-nedaplatin. After chemotherapy, TCR diversity rose significantly in peripheral T cells but not in tumor-infiltrating lymphocytes. Peripheral T cells migrating into the tumor appeared to partly supply post-treatment tumor-infiltrating lymphocytes.

The time point was: before preoperative PTX-NDP chemotherapy. Before surgery, patients were given preoperative paclitaxel-nedaplatin chemotherapy. CDR3 length: 16 residues. The V gene end was trimmed by 6 bases and the J gene end by 10 bases; junction bases not matched to a gene: 15. CDR1 MNHNS and CDR2 SASEGT come from the germline V gene. The sample was collected from a patient given preoperative chemotherapy. This receptor was taken from a human donor with esophageal squamous cell carcinoma. The donor label of this sample is uncertain. The chain employs TRBV6-1 and TRBJ2-1; 10 bases are a match to TRBD2. The CDR3 reads CASRLLSGRALDEQFF. CDR3 coding DNA: TGTGCCAGCAGACTCTTAAGCGGGAGGGCCCTCGACGAGCAGTTCTTC.